What follows describes a single T cell receptor (beta chain). This specimen comes from a study of cytomegalovirus exposure and HLA in healthy donors. Trimming removed 5 bases at V and 0 bases at J, with 15 bases between. CDR1 and CDR2 (germline): SGHTA, FQGTGA. The CDR3 runs 16 residues. The PCR had 60 Vbeta and 13 Jbeta primers. The repertoire was sequenced with immunoSEQ multiplex PCR; TCRdb's copy has only in-frame clones and lacks some. Of over 150,000 clones listed, around 86% are singletons. The chain joins TRBV7-3 to TRBJ2-3; D perhaps matches TRBD2 (5 bases). This TCR came from a human donor in good health. Sample: PBMCs. CDR3 region: CASSPDGEGSTDTQYF. The CDR3 DNA reads as TGTGCCAGCAGCCCTGATGGAGAGGGTAGCACAGATACGCAGTATTTT.